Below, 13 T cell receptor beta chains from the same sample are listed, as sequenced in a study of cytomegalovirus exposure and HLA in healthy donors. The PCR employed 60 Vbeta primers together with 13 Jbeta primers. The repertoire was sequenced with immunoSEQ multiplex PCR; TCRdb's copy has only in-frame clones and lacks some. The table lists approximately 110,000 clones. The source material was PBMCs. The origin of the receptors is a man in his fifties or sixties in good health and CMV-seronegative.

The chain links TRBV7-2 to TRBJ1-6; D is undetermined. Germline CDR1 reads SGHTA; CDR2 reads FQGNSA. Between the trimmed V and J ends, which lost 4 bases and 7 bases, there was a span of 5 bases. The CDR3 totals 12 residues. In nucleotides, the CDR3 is TGTGCCAGCAGCTCCAGGAATTCACCCCTCCACTTT. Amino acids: CASSSRNSPLHF.

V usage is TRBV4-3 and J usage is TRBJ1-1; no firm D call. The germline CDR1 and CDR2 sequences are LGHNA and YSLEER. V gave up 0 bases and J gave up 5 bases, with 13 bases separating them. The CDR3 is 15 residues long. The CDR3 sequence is CASSQEGRGGTEAFF. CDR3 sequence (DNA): TGCGCCAGCAGCCAAGAAGGCAGAGGAGGGACTGAAGCTTTCTTT.

CDR3 region: CASSLGQSGELFF. CDR3 DNA: TGCGCCAGCAGCTTGGGTCAATCCGGGGAGCTGTTTTTT. The rearrangement links TRBV5-1 to TRBJ2-2; D gene unclear. This CDR3 region has 13 residues. The germline V gene has CDR1 SGHRS and CDR2 YFSETQ. Trimming left V 0 bases short and J 6 bases short, with 6 bases between.

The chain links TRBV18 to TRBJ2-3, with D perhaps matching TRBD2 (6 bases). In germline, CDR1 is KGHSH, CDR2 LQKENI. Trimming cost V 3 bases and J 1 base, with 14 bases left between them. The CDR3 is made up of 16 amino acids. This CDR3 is CASSPGPGEGTDTQYF. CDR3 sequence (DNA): TGTGCCAGCTCACCCGGGCCCGGGGAGGGCACAGATACGCAGTATTTT.

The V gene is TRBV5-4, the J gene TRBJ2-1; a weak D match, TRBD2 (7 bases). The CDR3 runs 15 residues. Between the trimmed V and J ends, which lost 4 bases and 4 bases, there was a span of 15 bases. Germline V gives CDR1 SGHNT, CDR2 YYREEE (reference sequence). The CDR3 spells CASSLLGGHYNEQFF. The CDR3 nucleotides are TGTGCCAGCAGCCTCCTGGGGGGGCATTACAATGAGCAGTTCTTC.

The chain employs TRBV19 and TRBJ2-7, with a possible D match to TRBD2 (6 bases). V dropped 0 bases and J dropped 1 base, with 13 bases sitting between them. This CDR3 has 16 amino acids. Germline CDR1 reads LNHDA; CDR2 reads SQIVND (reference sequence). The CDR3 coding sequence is TGTGCCAGTAGTATAGATTCCGCCGGGGGTTCCTACGAGCAGTACTTC. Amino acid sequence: CASSIDSAGGSYEQYF.

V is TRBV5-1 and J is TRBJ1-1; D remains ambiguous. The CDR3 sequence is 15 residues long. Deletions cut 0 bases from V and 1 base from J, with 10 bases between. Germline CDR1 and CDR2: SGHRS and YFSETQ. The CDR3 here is CASSLAGFWNTEAFF. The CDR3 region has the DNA TGCGCCAGCAGCTTGGCCGGGTTTTGGAACACTGAAGCTTTCTTT.

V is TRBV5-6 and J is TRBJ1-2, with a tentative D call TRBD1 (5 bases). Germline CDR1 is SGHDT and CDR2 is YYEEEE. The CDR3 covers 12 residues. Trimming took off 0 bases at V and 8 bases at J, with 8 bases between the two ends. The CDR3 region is CASSLDRRGYTF. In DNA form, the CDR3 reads TGTGCCAGCAGCTTGGACAGGAGAGGCTACACCTTC.

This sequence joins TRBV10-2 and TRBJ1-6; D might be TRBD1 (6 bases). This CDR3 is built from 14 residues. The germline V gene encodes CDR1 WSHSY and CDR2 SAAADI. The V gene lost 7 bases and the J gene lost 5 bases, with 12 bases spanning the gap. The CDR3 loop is CASKRTADNSPLHF. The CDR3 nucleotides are TGCGCCAGCAAGAGGACAGCCGATAATTCACCCCTCCACTTT.

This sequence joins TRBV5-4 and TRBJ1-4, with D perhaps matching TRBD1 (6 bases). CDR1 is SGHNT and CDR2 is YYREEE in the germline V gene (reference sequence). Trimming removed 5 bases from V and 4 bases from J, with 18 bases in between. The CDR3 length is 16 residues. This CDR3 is CASSNRRGGVNEKLFF. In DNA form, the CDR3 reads TGTGCCAGCAGTAACCGTAGGGGGGGTGTTAATGAAAAACTGTTTTTT.

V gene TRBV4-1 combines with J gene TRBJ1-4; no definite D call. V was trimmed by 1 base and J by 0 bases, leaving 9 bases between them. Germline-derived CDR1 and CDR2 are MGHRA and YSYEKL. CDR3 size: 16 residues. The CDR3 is CASSQGAGATNEKLFF. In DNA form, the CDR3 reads TGCGCCAGCAGCCAAGGGGCCGGTGCAACTAATGAAAAACTGTTTTTT.

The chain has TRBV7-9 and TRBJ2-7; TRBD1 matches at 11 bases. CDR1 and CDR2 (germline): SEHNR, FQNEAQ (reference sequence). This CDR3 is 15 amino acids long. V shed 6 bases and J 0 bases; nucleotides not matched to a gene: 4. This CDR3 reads CASRGTGGLSYEQYF. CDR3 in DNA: TGTGCCAGCAGAGGGACAGGGGGACTCTCCTACGAGCAGTACTTC.

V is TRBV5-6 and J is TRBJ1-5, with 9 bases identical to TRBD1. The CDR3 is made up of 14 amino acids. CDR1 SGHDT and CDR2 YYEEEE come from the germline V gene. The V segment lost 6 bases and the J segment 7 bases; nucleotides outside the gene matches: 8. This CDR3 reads CASTRTGEDQPQHF. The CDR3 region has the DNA TGTGCCAGCACCCGGACAGGGGAGGACCAGCCCCAGCATTTT.